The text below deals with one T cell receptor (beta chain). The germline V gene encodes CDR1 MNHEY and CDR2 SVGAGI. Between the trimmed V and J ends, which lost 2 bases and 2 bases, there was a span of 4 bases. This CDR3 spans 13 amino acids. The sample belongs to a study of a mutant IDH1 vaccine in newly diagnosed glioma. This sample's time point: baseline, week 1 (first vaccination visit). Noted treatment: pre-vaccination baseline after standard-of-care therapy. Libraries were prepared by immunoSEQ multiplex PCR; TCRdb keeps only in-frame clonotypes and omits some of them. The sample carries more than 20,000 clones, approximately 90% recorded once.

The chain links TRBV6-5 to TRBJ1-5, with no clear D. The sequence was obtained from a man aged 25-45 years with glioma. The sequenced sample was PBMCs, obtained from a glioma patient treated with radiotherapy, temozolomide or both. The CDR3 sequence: CASSYRGNQPQHF. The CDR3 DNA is TGTGCCAGCAGTTACCGGGGCAATCAGCCCCAGCATTTT.